This T cell receptor beta chain originates from a study of T cell clonotyping in hematopoietic cell transplantation. Study results and limitations: Higher Inverse Simpson Index values in graft donor and pretransplant recipient predicted broader posttransplant TCR diversity. At the given depth, recipient repertoires were over 95% de novo clonotypes. After transplant, recipient diversity fell while pathologically expanded clonotypes grew through day 180.

Concerning this clone: Antigen specificity is unknown.

The CDR3 is 19 amino acids. V was shortened by 0 bases and J by 1 base, with 16 bases between the two germline ends. Germline V gives CDR1 MGHRA, CDR2 YSYEKL. Repertoires were generated with immunoSEQ multiplex PCR, while TCRdb's copy carries only in-frame clones and drops some. The sample shows roughly 8,300 clones, approximately 79% of them seen only once. Described time point: recipient sample about 28 days before transplant, after cytoreduction. Samples: about 28 days before transplant, then days 30, 100 and 180 after. The V gene is TRBV4-1, the J gene TRBJ2-6; D tentatively fits TRBD1 or TRBD2 (5 bases each). The sample consisted of peripheral blood mononuclear cells, taken before stem cell transplant. The TCR originated in a man aged 55 to 70 with acute myeloid leukemia. Some clones in this sample may be carry-over from other donors' samples. In nucleotides, the CDR3 is TGCGCCAGCAGCCAAGATTATGGCGCGAGGGGATCTGGGGCCAACGTCCTGACTTTC. It is translated as CASSQDYGARGSGANVLTF.